This T cell receptor beta chain was captured by sequencing in a study of blood T cell repertoires in COVID-19 (dated by TCRdb to 2018 to 2021). The study in broad terms: The collaborator samples originated in the United States, Italy and Spain and spanned the acute and convalescent phases of COVID-19. Deeply sampled blood TCRbeta repertoires from subjects exposed to, actively infected with, or recovered from COVID-19 were included in the dataset. Sample metadata almost always included a de-identified subject ID, COVID-19 status, age in years and sex. Samples came from the ongoing ImmuneRACE study (first 160 participants) plus 1,254 subjects from 6 global collaborators. HLA class I and class II types, where available, came from metadata supplied by the sample provider rather than from assay-based typing. The repertoires were made available in a free public database intended to serve as a resource for research on the immune response to SARS-CoV-2. The prospective study material was composed of cDNA or gDNA derived from T cells, B-cell-depleted T cells, or PBMCs. General conclusions and limits of the study: How much clinical and demographic metadata was included differed by source and by participant, and the metadata was provided uncurated.

On this clone itself: The antigen it binds to is not known. Per-nucleotide qualities are absent, and no much larger clonotype sits a single base away.

TCRbeta CDR3 regions were amplified from genomic DNA by means of the immunoSEQ Assay, a bias-controlled multiplex PCR. Per the authors' processing: The number of nucleated cells in each sample was estimated from the amplification of reference gene primers within the assay. Sequence reads were collapsed and filtered to measure the absolute abundance of every unique TCRbeta CDR3 rearrangement. Productive Simpson clonality was computed per sample as the square root of Simpson's diversity index over productive rearrangements. In its TCRdb copy, this immuneACCESS table keeps in-frame sequences only and misses some clones. Where compared with another copy, unresolved V genes explain less than half of these, and the others have no known cause. V and J calls and clone size are copied from that table; D and trimming were computed from the DNA. The sample records about 80,000 clones, roughly 80% of which are singletons. The top ten hold 35% to 40% of the sample.

V gives up 6 bases and J gives up 5 bases, and the segment between their germline ends measures 14 bases. The cysteine opens and the phenylalanine closes a CDR3 of 13 amino acids. The sequence is cut down to CDR3 DNA, 39 bases in frame from base 1. The germline V gene provides CDR1 MGHRA and CDR2 YSYEKL. Whole blood was collected in K2EDTA tubes by collaborating institutions according to the institutions' own protocols. For TCRbeta analysis, collaborators shipped samples as frozen whole blood, isolated PBMCs, or DNA extracted from either of those sample types. This TCR was sampled from a woman aged 70-85 years with acute or convalescent COVID-19. In this chain, TRBV4-1 is recombined with TRBJ2-7; no D segment can be confidently identified. Sequenced input: peripheral blood. At the DNA level, the sequence is TGCGCCAGCAGTCTAAACTCAGGCCACGAGCAGTACTTC. It codes for CASSLNSGHEQYF.